The subject of this entry is one T cell receptor (beta chain). Its antigen is as yet unknown. V lost 6 bases and J lost 8; bases outside the gene matches: 6. Per germline, CDR1 SNHLY and CDR2 FYNNEI. CDR3 size: 13 residues. The data belong to a study of PD-1 blockade in classical Hodgkin lymphoma. Study-level background: Intravenous nivolumab at 3 mg/kg was given to patients every 2 weeks.

The time point denotes: cycle 4 day 1 (C4D1), after six to seven weeks of nivolumab. Every patient relapsed after autologous stem cell transplantation, and brentuximab vedotin exposure varied. Magnetic negative selection of thawed PBMCs was the method by which CD4+ T cells were purified. Findings and caveats of the study: Baseline diversity in complete responders resembled that of newly diagnosed patients.

Sequenced by immunoSEQ multiplex PCR; TCRdb stores in-frame clones only, minus some. The sample records roughly 10,000 clones, roughly 84% being singletons. The gene calls are TRBV2 and TRBJ1-4, with 7 bases identical to TRBD1. The material sequenced was CD4+ T cells from blood, taken before the fourth cycle of nivolumab. This clonotype was obtained from a human donor with classical Hodgkin lymphoma. The CDR3 protein is CASRTGVVEKLFF. Written as DNA, the CDR3 is TGTGCCAGCAGAACAGGGGTTGTGGAAAAACTGTTTTTT.